This TCR beta chain was identified in a study of cytomegalovirus exposure and HLA in healthy donors. Study summary: Assignment to the Caucasian-associated ancestry cluster applied to about 80% of the roughly 410 genotyped donors.

Germline CDR1 reads SGHVS; CDR2 reads FNYEAQ. This CDR3 has 12 residues. With V trimmed by 3 bases and J by 6 bases, 2 bases remained unmatched. Each donor's status was that of a healthy bone marrow donor. The PCR employed 60 Vbeta primers together with 13 Jbeta primers. Clones were sequenced by immunoSEQ multiplex PCR, and TCRdb holds only the in-frame ones, with some missing. This repertoire comprises some 120,000 clones; its ten largest clones make up around 3.6%. The sequence was obtained from a young man in good health and CMV-seronegative. The chain links TRBV7-6 to TRBJ2-7; 7 positions match TRBD2. Sequenced sample: PBMCs. CDR3 in DNA: TGTGCCAGCAGCTTGGCGGGAGTCGAGCAGTACTTC. Translated, it gives CASSLAGVEQYF.